This T cell receptor (beta chain) was sequenced for a study of Ad26.COV2.S vaccination and SARS-CoV-2 variants. Background on the study: Dosing was one shot or two shots 56 days apart.

Indicated treatment: about 20 received Ad26.COV2.S at low or high dose, single or two shots; several received placebo; per-sample allocation not given. Sampling occurred on day 63 after the first vaccine or placebo injection. The repertoire was sequenced with immunoSEQ multiplex PCR; TCRdb's copy has only in-frame clones and lacks some. This table has about 250,000 clones, approximately 89% appearing once. CDR1 MGHRA and CDR2 YSYEKL come from the germline V gene. V was pared by 2 bases and J by 6 bases, with 11 bases between. CDR3 size: 15 residues. General study findings and limits: Spike-specific TCR breadth was greater after Ad26.COV2.S than placebo.

As to this clone: The antigen is not known.

The sample in question was peripheral blood, obtained in a trial of Ad26.COV2.S vaccine versus placebo. The rearrangement joins TRBV4-1 to TRBJ1-6, with D perhaps TRBD1 (6 bases). The TCR comes from a person aged 18-60 years who received the Ad26.COV2.S COVID-19 vaccine or a placebo. Here the CDR3 reads CASSQRGDVNSPLHF. CDR3 in DNA: TGCGCCAGCAGCCAAAGGGGGGACGTTAATTCACCCCTCCACTTT.